The next 10 T cell receptor beta chains were all read from a single sample in a study of spatial heterogeneity in lung cancer. TCRdb reanalysed the 5' RACE reads using MiXCR and keeps one entry per CDR3 protein. Of roughly 10,000 distinct CDR3 sequences listed, around 6.3% are singletons. Specified time point: sample taken at primary tumor resection. Sequenced here: PBMCs, sampled at surgery. These receptors all come from a male donor with early-stage non-small cell lung cancer.

This clonotype was seen many times. The chain uses TRBV5-6 and TRBJ1-6; D not certain. V shed 0 bases and J shed 13 bases, with 8 bases lying between them. CDR1 is SGHDT, CDR2 YYEEEE, per germline. The CDR3 consists of 12 residues. CDR3 coding DNA: TGTGCCAGCAGCTTGGTTGGCCGGCCCCTCCACTTT. It translates to CASSLVGRPLHF.

This clonotype was counted at least ten times. This chain joins TRBV12-3 or TRBV12-4 and TRBJ1-5; the match to TRBD1 covers 11 bases. V gave up 5 bases and J gave up 5 bases; unmatched junction bases: 5. The CDR3 runs to 15 residues. The DNA of the CDR3 is TGTGCCAGCAGTGTGGGACAGGGGGACTATCAGCCCCAGCATTTT. Translated, it gives CASSVGQGDYQPQHF.

Only a few counts were recorded for this clonotype. The CDR3 nucleotides read TGCAGTGCCCGGGAGGGCCAGGGGAAGAAAGAGACCCAGTACTTC. Protein: CSAREGQGKKETQYF. The chain is built from TRBV20-1 and TRBJ2-5, with 8 bases matching TRBD2. V was pared by 6 bases and J by 3 bases, with 12 bases of the junction left unmatched. This CDR3 contains 15 residues. Germline V CDR1 and CDR2: DFQATT, SNEGSKA (reference sequence).

Points on this clonotype: A read error is possible here, since a much larger clone lies one base away. The chain has TRBV19 and TRBJ1-1, with 7 bases aligning to TRBD1. Germline V CDR1 and CDR2: LNHDA, SQIVND (reference sequence). The V and J ends lost 7 bases and 7 bases, in that order; junction bases with no gene match: 12. The length of the CDR3 is 14 residues. CDR3 protein: CASNRQGSVIEAFF. The CDR3 nucleotides are TGTGCCAGTAACCGACAGGGATCGGTCATTGAAGCTTTCTTT.

The table lists this clonotype with a few counts. The chain joins TRBV29-1 to TRBJ2-3; D might be TRBD2 (5 bases). CDR3 length equals 11 residues. Germline assignment: CDR1 SQVTM and CDR2 ANQGSEA. Deletions cut 4 bases from V and 4 bases from J, with 6 bases between. The CDR3 here is CSVGTADTQYF. The CDR3 DNA reads TGCAGCGTTGGGACTGCAGATACGCAGTATTTT.

By sample fraction, this clonotype is medium-sized (0.01 to 0.1%). The chain carries TRBV4-1 and TRBJ2-1, with TRBD2 identical over 9 bases. This CDR3 comprises 16 residues. The germline gives CDR1 MGHRA, CDR2 YSYEKL. J lost 0 bases, V lost 3 bases, and 3 bases had no gene match. As DNA, the CDR3 is TGCGCCAGCAGCCAGAATAGCGGGAGCTCCTACAATGAGCAGTTCTTC. Amino acids: CASSQNSGSSYNEQFF.

The sample holds a few counts of this clonotype. The gene calls are TRBV28 and TRBJ2-7, with D possibly matching TRBD2 (6 bases). Trimming pared 2 bases from V and 2 bases from J, leaving 13 bases between. Germline assignment: CDR1 MDHEN and CDR2 SYDVKM. The CDR3 length is 15 residues. CDR3 loop: CASSLPGDKTYEQYF. The CDR3 region has the DNA TGTGCCAGCAGTTTACCGGGGGATAAGACCTACGAGCAGTACTTC. The full variable domain, its missing parts supplied by reference TRBV28 and TRBJ2-7, is DVKVTQSSRYLVKRTGEKVFLECVQDMDHENMFWYRQDPGLGLRLIYFSYDVKMKEKGDIPEGYSVSREKKERFSLILESASTNQTSMYLCASSLPGDKTYEQYFGPGTRLTVT.

This clonotype was found many times. The chain carries TRBV7-2 and TRBJ2-5, with a tentative D call TRBD2 (5 bases). The CDR3 totals 15 residues. Looked up from germline, CDR1 is SGHTA and CDR2 is FQGNSA. Trimming took 0 bases from V and 2 from J, leaving 10 bases between them. The CDR3 loop reads CASSLAGIQQETQYF. The CDR3 nucleotides are TGTGCCAGCAGCTTAGCCGGGATACAGCAAGAGACCCAGTACTTC. Using reference TRBV7-2 and TRBJ2-5 for the parts outside the CDR3, the full variable domain is GAGVSQSPSNKVTEKGKDVELRCDPISGHTALYWYRQSLGQGLEFLIYFQGNSAPDKSGLPSDRFSAERTGGSVSTLTIQRTQQEDSAVYLCASSLAGIQQETQYFGPGTRLLVL.

This clonotype has at least ten counts. Here the CDR3 reads CASMVLRGGPGNEQFF. CDR3 nucleotides: TGTGCCAGCATGGTGCTGCGCGGGGGGCCTGGGAATGAGCAGTTCTTC. The chain uses TRBV11-2 and TRBJ2-1, with 8 bases matching TRBD2. The trim removed 7 bases at V and 7 bases at J, leaving 15 bases unmatched. The CDR3 consists of 16 residues. CDR1 SGHAT and CDR2 FQNNGV come from the germline V gene. The full variable domain, with the rest looked up from reference TRBV11-2 and TRBJ2-1, is EAGVAQSPRYKIIEKRQSVAFWCNPISGHATLYWYQQILGQGPKLLIQFQNNGVVDDSQLPKDRFSAERLKGVDSTLKIQPAKLEDSAVYLCASMVLRGGPGNEQFFGPGTRLTVL.

This clonotype came up many times. The chain combines TRBV12-3 or TRBV12-4 with TRBJ1-6; 8 nucleotides agree with TRBD1. V was clipped by 3 bases and J by 12 bases; unmatched bases: 13. The CDR3 is 16 amino acids. CDR3 loop: CASSLRIGDRGRPLHF. The CDR3 region has the DNA TGTGCCAGCAGTTTGAGAATTGGAGACAGGGGAAGACCCCTCCACTTT.